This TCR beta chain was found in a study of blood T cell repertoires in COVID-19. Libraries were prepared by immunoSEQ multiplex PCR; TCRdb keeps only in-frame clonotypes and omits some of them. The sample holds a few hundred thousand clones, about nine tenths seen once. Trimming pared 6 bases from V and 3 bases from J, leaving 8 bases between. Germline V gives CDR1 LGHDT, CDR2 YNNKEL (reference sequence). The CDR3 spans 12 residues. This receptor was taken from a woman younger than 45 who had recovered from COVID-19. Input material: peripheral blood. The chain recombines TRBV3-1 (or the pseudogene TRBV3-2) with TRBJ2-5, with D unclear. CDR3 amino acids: CASRLTEETQYF. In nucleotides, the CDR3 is TGTGCCAGCAGGCTCACGGAAGAGACCCAGTACTTC.